The 18 T cell receptor beta chains reported below all come from one sample, sequenced in a study of beta chain features in type 1 diabetes. Expressed TCRB transcripts got sequenced, as all isolated RNA was reverse transcribed. Sequencing was performed with immunoSEQ multiplex PCR; in TCRdb, only in-frame clones are kept and a portion is missing. The repertoire consists of 360,000 or so clones, with around 20% occurring once and the leading ten covering around 0.044%. Specimen: naive CD4+ T cells from blood. Receptors were obtained from a woman under 30 in good health.

The chain joins TRBV29-1 to TRBJ2-5, with a tentative D call TRBD2 (7 bases). Trimming left V 3 bases short and J 5 bases short, with 13 bases between. This CDR3 spans 13 amino acids. Per germline, CDR1 SQVTM and CDR2 ANQGSEA. CDR3 sequence: CSVERGRRETQYF. Written as DNA, the CDR3 is TGCAGCGTTGAGCGGGGGCGTCGTGAGACCCAGTACTTC.

This clone occurred a few times. The CDR3: CATRAGVETQYF. CDR3 DNA: TGTGCCACCCGAGCGGGAGTGGAGACCCAGTACTTC. The genes are TRBV6-6 and TRBJ2-5; 8 nucleotides agree with TRBD2. The V gene end was trimmed by 10 bases and the J gene end by 5 bases; junction bases not matched to a gene: 6. CDR1 is MNHNY, CDR2 SVGAGI, per germline (reference sequence). The CDR3 runs to 12 residues.

The genes are TRBV5-1 and TRBJ1-1, with 7 bases that match TRBD1. The CDR3 is made up of 14 amino acids. J was trimmed by 3 bases and V by 4 bases; bases with no gene match: 6. Germline V gives CDR1 SGHRS, CDR2 YFSETQ. Here the CDR3 reads CASSIRGRDTEAFF. Here the CDR3 DNA reads TGCGCCAGCAGCATCAGGGGGAGAGACACTGAAGCTTTCTTT.

The genes are TRBV15 and TRBJ2-7; D is perhaps TRBD1 (5 bases). The CDR3 covers 14 residues. V lost 0 bases and J lost 3, with 9 bases in between. Germline V gene data show CDR1 as LNHNV and CDR2 as YYDKDF (reference sequence). The CDR3 DNA reads as TGTGCCACCAGCAGAGAGGTGGGGCTCTACGAGCAGTACTTC. Translated: CATSREVGLYEQYF.

This clone was seen a handful of times. Here the CDR3 DNA reads TGTGCCAGCAGTGTGACTAGCGGCACCTACGAGCAGTACTTC. It yields the protein CASSVTSGTYEQYF. The chain joins TRBV28 to TRBJ2-7, with 9 positions matching TRBD2. Germline CDR1 is MDHEN and CDR2 is SYDVKM. V lost 5 bases and J lost 2; bases outside the gene matches: 4. This CDR3 is built from 14 residues.

The chain employs TRBV20-1 and TRBJ2-5, with D uncertain. The CDR3 is 11 residues long. Trimming stripped 8 bases from V and 3 bases from J, with 10 bases between. Per germline, CDR1 DFQATT and CDR2 SNEGSKA (reference sequence). CDR3 sequence: CSPRAKETQYF. CDR3 in DNA: TGCAGTCCTCGAGCCAAAGAGACCCAGTACTTC.

This clone was observed a few times. This chain joins TRBV7-9 and TRBJ2-7; D perhaps matches TRBD1 (6 bases). From germline, CDR1 is SEHNR and CDR2 FQNEAQ (reference sequence). This CDR3 spans 18 amino acids. Trimming removed 4 bases from V and 2 bases from J, with 24 bases in between. The CDR3 spells CASSSGRGGSLTAYEQYF. The CDR3 coding sequence is TGTGCCAGCAGCTCCGGCAGGGGTGGTAGCCTTACCGCCTACGAGCAGTACTTC.

The sample holds a few counts of this clone. The chain carries TRBV10-3 and TRBJ2-7, with 8 bases aligning to TRBD1. Per the germline V gene, CDR1 is ENHRY and CDR2 is SYGVKD. The CDR3 has 16 residues. V lost 11 bases to trimming and J lost 3 bases; unmatched junction nucleotides: 18. The CDR3 nucleotides are TGTGCCCTTCATCATCGTACTAACAGGGGGTTCTACGAGCAGTACTTC. Translating it yields CALHHRTNRGFYEQYF.

This chain links TRBV19 with TRBJ2-2, with D perhaps matching TRBD2 (5 bases). The length of the CDR3 is 15 residues. Germline assignment: CDR1 LNHDA and CDR2 SQIVND (reference sequence). Trimming removed 6 bases from V and 0 bases from J, with 11 bases in between. This chain's CDR3 is CASSRGSTNTGELFF. The CDR3 nucleotides are TGTGCCAGTAGCCGGGGTTCAACGAACACCGGGGAGCTGTTTTTT.

This clone was recorded a few times. V and J are TRBV7-2 and TRBJ2-3; the D gene is possibly TRBD1 (6 bases). Germline CDR1 and CDR2: SGHTA and FQGNSA. The CDR3 extends over 15 amino acids. Trimming left V 5 bases short and J 4 bases short, with 16 bases between. The CDR3 nucleotides are TGTGCCAGCAGCCCGCGGACAGTTGGAGCAGATACGCAGTATTTT. It is translated as CASSPRTVGADTQYF.

This clone was observed a few times. This chain connects TRBV7-9 to TRBJ1-5, with 10 positions matching TRBD1. V trimming: 5 bases; J trimming: 9 bases; junction bases outside the gene matches: 7. The CDR3 runs 14 residues. Germline assignment: CDR1 SEHNR and CDR2 FQNEAQ (reference sequence). The CDR3 DNA follows: TGTGCCAGCAGCCCGACAGGGGGCCACGGGCCCCAGCATTTT. Translating gives CASSPTGGHGPQHF. Complete variable domain (other parts from reference TRBV7-9 and TRBJ1-5): DTGVSQNPRHKITKRGQNVTFRCDPISEHNRLYWYRQTLGQGPEFLTYFQNEAQLEKSRLLSDRFSAERPKGSFSTLEIQRTEQGDSAMYLCASSPTGGHGPQHFGDGTRLSIL.

The chain has TRBV2 and TRBJ2-5, with D perhaps matching TRBD2 (7 bases). The ends were cut back, 4 bases at V and 2 bases at J, with 17 bases in the middle. CDR3 length: 16 amino acids. Germline CDR1 SNHLY, CDR2 FYNNEI. CDR3 DNA sequence: TGTGCCAGCAGTGCGCCAGGGCGGGGGCCACAAGAGACCCAGTACTTC. It encodes CASSAPGRGPQETQYF.

This clone was detected a few times. Because the CDR3 is missing its conserved closing phenylalanine or tryptophan, this is likely a read error. No DNA is shown, since the ends of the CDR3 on it are uncertain; the CDR3 is the one TCRdb lists. This chain uses TRBV30 with TRBJ1-2; TRBD1 reflects the table's D call only, with no check against the DNA. Germline-derived CDR1 and CDR2 are GTSNPN and SVGIG (reference sequence). The CDR3 sequence runs 12 residues, both termini included. CDR3 region: CAWNPGTGPYRL.

In this sample, this clone turned up a few times. V gene TRBV15 combines with J gene TRBJ2-7; tentatively, D is TRBD1 (5 bases). The germline gives CDR1 LNHNV, CDR2 YYDKDF (reference sequence). V shed 3 bases and J shed 1 base, with 13 bases lying between them. The CDR3 sequence is 15 residues long. CDR3 nucleotides: TGTGCCACCAGCAGTTGGACACTTACTTCCTACGAGCAGTACTTC. Its protein is CATSSWTLTSYEQYF.

This clone showed up just a few times. V and J are TRBV5-1 and TRBJ2-7, with D uncertain. The germline gives CDR1 SGHRS, CDR2 YFSETQ. This CDR3 contains 11 residues. Deletions cut 3 bases from V and 5 bases from J, with 6 bases between. The DNA of the CDR3 is TGCGCCAGCAGCTCACAGCACGAGCAGTACTTC. It specifies CASSSQHEQYF.

This clone has more than one count but fewer than ten. The V gene is TRBV4-2, the J gene TRBJ2-7; 7 nucleotides match TRBD2. From germline, CDR1 is LGHNA and CDR2 YNFKEQ. The CDR3 spans 16 residues. With 1 base clipped from V and 1 base from J, the junction kept 7 bases outside the gene matches. CDR3 loop: CASSQAASSGSYEQYF. The CDR3 nucleotides are TGTGCCAGCAGCCAAGCGGCTTCTAGCGGATCCTACGAGCAGTACTTC.

The chain carries TRBV15 and TRBJ2-7; 8 bases line up with TRBD2. The CDR3 consists of 15 residues. After removal of 1 base from V and 0 bases from J, the junction contained 2 bases not matched to a gene. Germline-derived CDR1 and CDR2 are LNHNV and YYDKDF (reference sequence). The CDR3: CATSRGGGSSYEQYF. For the CDR3, the DNA is TGTGCCACCAGCAGAGGCGGGGGGAGCTCCTACGAGCAGTACTTC. The full variable domain, its missing parts supplied by reference TRBV15 and TRBJ2-7, is DAMVIQNPRYQVTQFGKPVTLSCSQTLNHNVMYWYQQKSSQAPKLLFHYYDKDFNNEADTPDNFQSRRPNTSFCFLDIRSPGLGDTAMYLCATSRGGGSSYEQYFGPGTRLTVT.

The genes are TRBV5-1 and TRBJ2-7, with D perhaps TRBD2 (5 bases). Per the germline V gene, CDR1 is SGHRS and CDR2 is YFSETQ. The CDR3 runs to 14 residues. Trimming took off 2 bases at V and 0 bases at J, with 9 bases between the two ends. This CDR3 reads CASSLRESSYEQYF. Written as DNA, the CDR3 is TGCGCCAGCAGCTTAAGGGAGAGCTCCTACGAGCAGTACTTC.